The 29 T cell receptor beta chains listed next were all sequenced from one sample in a study of tumor-infiltrating lymphocytes in primary liver carcinoma. For each extraction, RNA and DNA were obtained together from roughly 20-30 mg of unsorted bulk tissue. Starting material of about 480 ng total RNA yielded TCR beta cDNA via a constant-region primer. Modified slightly, ARM-PCR produced TCR beta libraries over three nested multiplex PCR rounds. Each of the first two PCR rounds ran approximately 9 cycles with TRBV1-TRBV30 forward and C-beta reverse primers. One entry per CDR3 protein, called by TCRdb with MiXCR from the multiplex PCR reads. The sample lists roughly 70,000 distinct CDR3 sequences; about 71% were seen once. The sample taken for sequencing was liver tumor tissue from sampling region 4. The subset was: tumor region T4, right-lateral pole. The receptor set was obtained from a man aged 35 to 55 with primary liver carcinoma and hepatitis B virus infection.

Remarks on this clonotype: This may stem from a read error, because a much larger clone lies one nucleotide away. The conserved phenylalanine or tryptophan is not found at the CDR3 terminus, so this likely reflects a read error. The chain combines TRBV29-1 with TRBJ2-7, with 9 bases matching TRBD1. The V gene end was trimmed by 5 bases and the J gene end by 2 bases; junction bases not matched to a gene: 7. The CDR3 runs to 14 residues. CDR1 and CDR2 from the germline V gene are SQVTM and ANQGSEA. The CDR3 region is CSVITGGSPYEQYL. The CDR3 DNA reads TGCAGCGTTATAACAGGGGGCAGCCCCTACGAGCAGTACTTA.

On this clonotype: Without the conserved terminal phenylalanine or tryptophan, this CDR3 likely stems from a read error. The chain has TRBV11-2 and TRBJ1-2; D call uncertain. Germline V gene data show CDR1 as SGHAT and CDR2 as FQNNGV. This CDR3 has 13 amino acids. CDR3 DNA sequence: TGTGACCGCAGCTTAGGAGCTAACTATGGCTACACCTCC. This gives the protein CDRSLGANYGYTS.

Remarks on this clonotype: The germline gene is not matched at one end of the junction; a read error may be the cause. The chain couples TRBV6-5 to TRBJ2-2; 7 nucleotides align to TRBD1. CDR3 size: 14 residues. Germline values: CDR1 MNHEY, CDR2 SVGAGI. Written as DNA, the CDR3 is TGTGCCAGCAAGAACATAAGGAACACAGGGGAGTTGTTTTTT. It yields the protein CASKNIRNTGELFF.

This chain connects TRBV4-3 to TRBJ2-5; weak D call: TRBD2 (5 bases). Trimming removed 9 bases from V and 5 bases from J, with 16 bases in between. The CDR3 runs to 13 residues. Germline CDR1 and CDR2: LGHNA and YSLEER. In DNA, the CDR3 is TGCGCCAGAATCCAAGGACGAGGGGAGACCCAGTACTTC. Translated, it gives CARIQGRGETQYF.

Turning to this clonotype: As the CDR3 is not closed by the conserved phenylalanine or tryptophan, this likely results from a read error. The gene calls are TRBV4-2 and TRBJ2-7; tentatively, D is TRBD1 (5 bases). V lost 0 bases, J lost 4 bases, and 10 bases lay in between. The CDR3 sequence is 14 residues long. Germline CDR1 reads LGHNA; CDR2 reads YNFKEQ. CDR3 nucleotides: TGTGCCAGCAGCCAAGACCGGGCAGGGTACGAGCAGTACCTG. Translating it yields CASSQDRAGYEQYL.

Regarding this clonotype: This may be a read error, as it is one base from a much larger clone. The chain combines TRBV24-1 with TRBJ2-7; 8 positions agree with TRBD1. Germline CDR1 reads KGHDR; CDR2 reads SFDVKD. The V segment lost 6 bases and the J segment 3 bases; nucleotides outside the gene matches: 9. This CDR3 region has 15 residues. CDR3 nucleotide sequence: TGTGCCACCAGTTCCTCTTATGACAGGGGCTACGAGCAGTACTTC. This gives the protein CATSSSYDRGYEQYF.

Notes on this clonotype: Lacking the conserved final phenylalanine or tryptophan, this CDR3 likely reflects a read error. Because the CDR3's place on the DNA is in doubt, the DNA is left out and the CDR3 is given as listed by TCRdb. This rearrangement joins TRBV11-2 to TRBJ1-1; the table gives TRBD1 as D, unverified against the DNA. Germline V gene sequence: CDR1 SGHAT, CDR2 FQNNGV. The CDR3 is 13 residues long, ends included. CDR3 protein: CASGLADSIEAIY.

As regards this clonotype: One end of the junction is discordant with germline, which a read error may explain. The genes are TRBV29-1 and TRBJ2-7; D is possibly TRBD2 (5 bases). There are 15 residues in the CDR3. Germline V gene data show CDR1 as SQVTM and CDR2 as ANQGSEA. The CDR3, as DNA: TGCAACGTTGAAGATCCAGTAGGGAGCTCCTACGACCAGTACTTC. As protein: CNVEDPVGSSYDQYF.

The J gene is TRBJ2-3, the V gene TRBV4-1; D is unresolved. The J call may be mistaken, given a closer DNA end match to TRBJ1-5. In germline, CDR1 is MGHRA, CDR2 YSYEKL. The CDR3 contains 16 residues. The CDR3 DNA follows: TGCGCCTGCGGCCAATTAGCGGGAGCGGGCACAGATACGCAGCATTTT. It is translated as CACGQLAGAGTDTQHF.

V usage is TRBV6-6 and J usage is TRBJ1-2; 8 nucleotides agree with TRBD1. J gave up 6 bases and V 4 bases, and 10 bases lay outside the gene matches. The CDR3 length is 15 residues. Germline CDR1 MNHNY, CDR2 SVGAGI (reference sequence). In DNA form, the CDR3 reads TGTGCCAGCAGTTCCGACAACGGGACAGGCCATGGCTACACCTTC. Residues: CASSSDNGTGHGYTF.

Remarks on this clonotype: The junction and the germline gene differ at one end; a read error may be behind it. The rearrangement joins TRBV4-3 to TRBJ2-7; the D gene is possibly TRBD2 (5 bases). From germline, CDR1 is LGHNA and CDR2 YSLEER. This CDR3 comprises 13 residues. The CDR3 sequence is CASSQDNSTERYF. The CDR3 DNA is TGCGCCAGCAGCCAAGATAATTCGACCGAGCGGTATTTC.

This clonotype has only a few counts. A much larger clone lies a single base off, so this may be a read error. This chain joins TRBV19 and TRBJ2-2; 9 bases fit TRBD1. Germline CDR1 is LNHDA and CDR2 is SQIVND (reference sequence). The CDR3 spans 14 residues. The CDR3 region has the DNA TGTGCCAGTAGTATCGGGACAGGGACCGGGGGGCTGTTTTTT. It encodes CASSIGTGTGGLFF.

This clonotype showed up many times. The rearrangement uses TRBV2 and TRBJ1-1, with TRBD1 identical over 8 bases. Trimming took 3 bases from V and 8 from J; bases not matched to a gene: 2. The CDR3 loop spans 12 amino acids. Looked up from germline, CDR1 is SNHLY and CDR2 is FYNNEI. The CDR3 region is CASSEDRVEAFF. CDR3 DNA: TGTGCCAGCAGTGAGGACAGGGTGGAAGCTTTCTTT.

Ten or more counts support this clonotype. For the CDR3, the DNA is TGCGCCAGCAGCCAAGGGGACGCCAGATCGACCCAGTACTTC. The encoded protein is CASSQGDARSTQYF. The J gene is TRBJ2-5, the V gene TRBV4-3; D could derive from TRBD1 or TRBD2 (5 bases each). Germline CDR1 and CDR2: LGHNA and YSLEER. Trimming shortened V by 1 base and J by 7 bases, and 13 bases separated the two germline ends. The CDR3 has 14 amino acids.

This clonotype was counted only a few times. Given a much more abundant clone one base away, this may be a read error. The rearrangement joins TRBV25-1 to TRBJ1-2; no firm D call. The germline V gene has CDR1 MGHDK and CDR2 SYGVNS. The CDR3 is 12 residues long. CDR3 sequence: CVTSSTYYGYTF. In DNA form, the CDR3 reads TGTGTCACCTCTTCCACCTACTATGGCTACACCTTC.

Remarks on this clonotype: The junction departs from the called germline gene at one end, perhaps through a read error. The chain links TRBV11-2 to TRBJ2-1; D ambiguous. Germline values: CDR1 SGHAT, CDR2 FQNNGV. The CDR3 is 16 residues long. As DNA, the CDR3 is TGTGACAGCAGCTTAGATCCAGAGAGCTCCTACAATGAGCACATCTTC. This translates into CDSSLDPESSYNEHIF.

As to this clonotype: The missing conserved phenylalanine or tryptophan at the end of this CDR3 makes a read error likely. V gene TRBV6-2 or TRBV6-3 combines with J gene TRBJ2-1, with 8 positions matching TRBD2. This CDR3 comprises 15 residues. Germline CDR1 reads MNHEY; CDR2 reads SVGEGT. V was pared by 5 bases and J by 6 bases, with 9 bases of the junction left unmatched. CDR3 protein: CASSRQLLAANEQFL. CDR3 coding DNA: TGTGCCAGCAGTCGACAACTACTAGCGGCCAATGAGCAGTTCCTC.

There are a few counts of this clonotype. The chain joins TRBV24-1 to TRBJ1-2; D is undetermined. Germline CDR1 KGHDR, CDR2 SFDVKD. CDR3 size: 13 residues. Trimming cost V 5 bases and J 2 bases, with 8 bases left between them. In DNA form, the CDR3 reads TGTGCCACCAGTGGAGAGGGCAACTATGGCTACACCTTC. It yields the protein CATSGEGNYGYTF.

About this clonotype itself: This may be a read error, as it is one base from a much larger clone. The rearrangement joins TRBV24-1 to TRBJ2-3, with D uncertain. CDR1 is KGHDR, CDR2 SFDVKD, per germline. CDR3 length: 12 residues. CDR3 sequence: CATSDPMDKQYF. The DNA for the CDR3 is TGTGCCACCAGTGATCCAATGGATAAGCAGTATTTT.

Turning to this clonotype: The missing conserved phenylalanine or tryptophan at the end of this CDR3 makes a read error likely. The chain employs TRBV29-1 and TRBJ2-2; possibly TRBD1 or TRBD2 for D (5 bases each). CDR1 and CDR2 from the germline V gene are SQVTM and ANQGSEA. V was pared by 6 bases and J by 4 bases, with 15 bases between. The CDR3 runs 14 residues. CDR3 coding DNA: TGCAGCGTCCTCGGTCCGGGACCCACCGGGGAGCTGTTTTCA. Its translation: CSVLGPGPTGELFS.

Note on this clonotype: At one of its ends the junction is not consistent with the germline gene, which may arise from a read error. This rearrangement joins TRBV4-2 to TRBJ2-5; 12 bases are a match to TRBD2. Germline lookup yields CDR1 LGHNA and CDR2 YNFKEQ. This CDR3 has 18 amino acids. CDR3 sequence reads: CVSSQDLAGGRIIDTQYF. CDR3 nucleotide sequence: TGTGTCAGCAGCCAAGATCTAGCGGGAGGGCGAATTATAGATACCCAGTACTTC.

Only one count was recorded for this clonotype. This clone may be a read error of a much larger clone one base away. Here the CDR3 reads CACRDQGRGGYTF. The CDR3 DNA follows: TGTGCCTGCAGGGACCAAGGGCGTGGGGGCTACACCTTC. The genes are TRBV28 and TRBJ1-2; TRBD1 might be the D (5 bases). Per germline, CDR1 MDHEN and CDR2 SYDVKM. The CDR3 extends over 13 amino acids.

Worth noting for this clonotype: No conserved phenylalanine or tryptophan is present at the end of the CDR3, so a read error is the likely explanation. No DNA is shown, since the ends of the CDR3 on it are uncertain; the CDR3 is the one TCRdb lists. The chain recombines TRBV30 with TRBJ1-2; TRBD1, the D gene given by the table, was not confirmed from the DNA. The CDR3 sequence runs 13 residues, both termini included. CDR1 and CDR2 from the germline V gene are GTSNPN and SVGIG (reference sequence). CDR3 region: CAWRTGRNYGHTL.

At least ten counts were recorded for this clonotype. This chain uses TRBV29-1 with TRBJ2-5; 12 nucleotides agree with TRBD2. The CDR3 is 14 amino acids. V was clipped by 6 bases and J by 6 bases; unmatched bases: 8. Germline-derived CDR1 and CDR2 are SQVTM and ANQGSEA. CDR3 sequence reads: CSVEGLAGGQTQYF. Written as DNA, the CDR3 is TGCAGCGTCGAGGGGCTAGCGGGGGGGCAGACCCAGTACTTC.

Many counts were recorded for this clonotype. V usage is TRBV12-3 or TRBV12-4 and J usage is TRBJ2-3; 7 nucleotides line up with TRBD1. This CDR3 is 17 amino acids long. V gave up 4 bases and J gave up 3 bases; unmatched junction bases: 13. The CDR3 here is CASSYRRDSLVTDTQYF. The CDR3 DNA sequence: TGTGCCAGCAGTTATCGCCGGGACAGTTTAGTTACAGATACGCAGTATTTT.

The rearrangement joins TRBV7-2 to TRBJ1-5, with a tentative D call TRBD1 (5 bases). V lost 1 base to trimming and J lost 0 bases, with 7 bases between them. Germline-derived CDR1 and CDR2 are SGHTA and FQGNSA. The CDR3 has 15 residues. The CDR3 region has the DNA TGTGCCAGCAGCTTAGTCCAGGGTAGCAATCAGCCCCAGCATTTT. This codes for CASSLVQGSNQPQHF.

A note on this clonotype: The junction departs from germline at one end; a sequencing error may be responsible. The V and J genes are TRBV29-1 and TRBJ2-1; D is undetermined. Germline V lookup: CDR1 SQVTM, CDR2 ANQGSEA. This CDR3 is 16 amino acids long. CDR3 loop: CSVEDTDRSSYNKQFF. Here the CDR3 DNA reads TGCAGCGTTGAAGATACAGATCGGAGCTCCTACAATAAGCAGTTCTTC.

This sequence joins TRBV11-2 and TRBJ2-3; D perhaps matches TRBD1 (6 bases). Germline V gene lookup returns CDR1 SGHAT and CDR2 FQNNGV. This CDR3 has 15 residues. V was trimmed by 2 bases and J by 7 bases, leaving 16 bases between them. In DNA, the CDR3 is TGTGCCAGCAGCTTACCCGGGCAGGGGCCACATACGCAGTATTTT. Encoded protein: CASSLPGQGPHTQYF.

This clonotype was seen at least ten times. The genes are TRBV11-2 and TRBJ2-2, with D hard to call. This CDR3 region has 12 residues. Trimming removed 8 bases from V and 6 bases from J, with 10 bases in between. CDR1 is SGHAT and CDR2 is FQNNGV in the germline V gene. The CDR3 coding sequence is TGTGCCAGCGGCCCTGATTCCGGGGAGCTGTTTTTT. Its translation: CASGPDSGELFF.